This T cell receptor beta chain was observed in a study of T-cell memory formation after mild COVID-19. In TCRdb, the 5' RACE reads were re-called with MiXCR into one record per CDR3 protein. Of 92,000 or so distinct CDR3 sequences listed, roughly an eighth were seen once; the top ten hold about 26%. Study-wide results and caveats: The authors did not confirm SARS-CoV-2 specificity of second-wave clones peaking day 37. The appearance of some responding clones in pre-infection memory suggested that cross-reactive memory joined. Clones shrinking from day 15 to 85 showed even CD4/CD8 mixes; later expanders tilted CD4+.

This clonotype was detected a few times. Antigen unknown. Sequenced sample: PBMCs or a T cell subset sorted from them (not recorded which). This receptor was taken from an adult woman who had mild COVID-19 (a few samples of this study predate the infection). Cell type and time point are not known.

CDR3 region: CASSLEQGARYGYTF. The CDR3 bases are TGCGCCAGCAGCTTGGAACAGGGGGCACGATATGGCTACACCTTC. This chain uses TRBV5-1 with TRBJ1-2; the match to TRBD1 covers 9 bases. The CDR3 consists of 15 residues. Germline-derived CDR1 and CDR2 are SGHRS and YFSETQ. V lost 0 bases and J lost 5; bases outside the gene matches: 5.